The present T cell receptor beta chain was sequenced within a study of neurological immune-mediated disorders. This clonotype was seen repeatedly, ten times or more. The authors produced cDNA by 5'RACE using 10-nucleotide random UMIs. One entry per CDR3 protein, called by TCRdb with MiXCR from the 5' RACE reads. The sample includes some 30,000 distinct CDR3 sequences, approximately 4.2% of them seen just once. Germline V gives CDR1 SGHDT, CDR2 YYEEEE. J was trimmed by 2 bases and V by 3 bases; bases with no gene match: 6. The CDR3 extends over 16 amino acids. The sample comprised PBMCs. The chain recombines TRBV5-6 with TRBJ2-3; 10 nucleotides line up with TRBD2. The source is a man in his late teens or twenties in good health. The CDR3 DNA reads TGTGCCAGCAGCTCCGTGAGCGGGGGGGACACAGATACGCAGTATTTT. It translates to CASSSVSGGDTDTQYF.